This T cell receptor (beta chain) originates from a study of CD8+ T cells in alopecia areata. Study-level background: Tofacitinib dosing lasted 6 to 18 months, which was then followed by 6 months off drug.

There are a few counts of this clone. Germline CDR1 and CDR2: SGHNT and YYREEE (reference sequence). The V gene lost 3 bases and the J gene lost 4 bases, with 17 bases spanning the gap. This CDR3 has 17 amino acids. Sequencing used cDNA as its template, made by extracting RNA and reverse transcribing it. Some clones are missing from TCRdb's copy, which holds only in-frame ones; the method was immunoSEQ multiplex PCR. The repertoire holds roughly 170,000 clones, with 50% to 70% as singletons. The V gene is TRBV5-4, the J gene TRBJ2-6; either TRBD1 or TRBD2 may supply D (5 bases each). This material consisted of CD4+ T cells sorted from blood, taken at week 0. This sequence was found in a human donor with alopecia areata. CDR3: CASSSWGSGRGANVLTF. The CDR3 nucleotides are TGTGCCAGCAGCTCCTGGGGGTCAGGGAGAGGGGCCAACGTCCTGACTTTC.